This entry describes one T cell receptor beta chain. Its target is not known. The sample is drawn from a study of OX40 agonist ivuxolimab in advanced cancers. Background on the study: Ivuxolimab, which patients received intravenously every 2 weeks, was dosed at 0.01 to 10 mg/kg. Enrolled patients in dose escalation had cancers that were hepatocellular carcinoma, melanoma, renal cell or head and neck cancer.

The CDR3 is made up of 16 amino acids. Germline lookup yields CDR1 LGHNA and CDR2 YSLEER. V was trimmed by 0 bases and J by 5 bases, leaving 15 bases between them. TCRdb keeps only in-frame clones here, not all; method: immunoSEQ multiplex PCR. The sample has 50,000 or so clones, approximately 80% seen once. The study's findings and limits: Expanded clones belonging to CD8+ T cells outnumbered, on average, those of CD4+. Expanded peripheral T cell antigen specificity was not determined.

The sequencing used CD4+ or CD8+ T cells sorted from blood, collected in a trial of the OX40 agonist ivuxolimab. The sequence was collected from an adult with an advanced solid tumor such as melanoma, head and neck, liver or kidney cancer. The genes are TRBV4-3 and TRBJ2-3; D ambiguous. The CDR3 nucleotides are TGCGCCAGCAGCCAAGATTTAATCCCCTGGGAAGATACGCAGTATTTT. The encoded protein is CASSQDLIPWEDTQYF.